This T cell receptor (beta chain) appears in the sequencing data of a study of blood T cell repertoires in COVID-19. Overall study context: The study drew acute and convalescent COVID-19 samples from the United States, Italy and Spain.

This clone was counted a few times. Measured with immunoSEQ multiplex PCR; TCRdb has only the in-frame clones, and not every one. The profile covers some 530,000 clones, with around 85% appearing a single time and approximately 8% taken by the ten largest. The V end lost 5 bases, the J end lost 0 bases, and 7 bases lay between the germline ends. This CDR3 has 13 residues. The origin of this receptor is an older woman who had recovered from COVID-19. The chain links TRBV12-3 or TRBV12-4 to TRBJ1-2, with D perhaps TRBD1 (6 bases). The specimen was PBMCs or T cells enriched from blood (not recorded which). CDR3 coding DNA: TGTGCCAGCAGTCGACAGGCTAACTATGGCTACACCTTC. This gives the protein CASSRQANYGYTF.